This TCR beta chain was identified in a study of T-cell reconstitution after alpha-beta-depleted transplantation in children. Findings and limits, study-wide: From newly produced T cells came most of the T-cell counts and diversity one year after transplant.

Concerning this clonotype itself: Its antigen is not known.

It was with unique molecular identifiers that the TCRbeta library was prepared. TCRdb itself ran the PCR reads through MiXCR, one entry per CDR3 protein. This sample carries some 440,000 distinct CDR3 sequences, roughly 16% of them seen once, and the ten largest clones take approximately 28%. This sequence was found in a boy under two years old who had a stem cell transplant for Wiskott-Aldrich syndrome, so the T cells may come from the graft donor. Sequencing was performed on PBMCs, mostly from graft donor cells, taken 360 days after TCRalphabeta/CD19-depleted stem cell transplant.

The CDR3 nucleotides read TGTGCCACCAGCAGAGGGGGGCAGGGATACTACGAGCAGTACTTC. Its translation is CATSRGGQGYYEQYF. This rearrangement joins TRBV15 to TRBJ2-7, with a weak D call TRBD1 (6 bases). The CDR3 spans 15 residues. Trimming removed 1 base from V and 3 bases from J, with 13 bases in between. Germline V gene lookup returns CDR1 LNHNV and CDR2 YYDKDF (reference sequence).